The 27 T cell receptor beta chains below come from one sample, sequenced in a study of Graves' ophthalmopathy and Graves' hyperthyroidism. Transcripts of RNA were the source for amplifying TCR beta CDR3 regions. RT-PCR with HTBI primers came first, then second-round multiplex PCR. Using its own MiXCR run on the multiplex PCR reads, TCRdb lists one record per CDR3 protein. Among about 700,000 distinct CDR3 sequences listed, approximately 40% were seen once. Sequencing was done on a sample of peripheral blood. These receptor sequences come from an adult man with Graves' ophthalmopathy.

The table lists this clonotype with a few counts. The chain links TRBV20-1 to TRBJ1-1; 8 positions match TRBD1. V was clipped by 3 bases and J by 5 bases; unmatched bases: 5. From germline, CDR1 is DFQATT and CDR2 SNEGSKA (reference sequence). CDR3 length equals 13 residues. The CDR3 spells CSASGQGGTEAFF. The CDR3 DNA sequence: TGCAGTGCTAGCGGACAGGGCGGGACTGAAGCTTTCTTT.

The chain recombines TRBV12-3 or TRBV12-4 with TRBJ2-7; D is tentatively TRBD1 or TRBD2 (5 bases each). CDR3 length: 14 amino acids. Trimming cost V 6 bases and J 3 bases, with 15 bases left between them. CDR3 sequence: CASSSGQPGYEQYF. DNA of the CDR3: TGTGCCAGCAGCTCGGGGCAGCCAGGCTACGAGCAGTACTTC.

This clonotype was recorded a few times. V usage is TRBV20-1 and J usage is TRBJ1-6, with D tentatively TRBD1 (5 bases). CDR3 length equals 14 residues. With 3 bases removed from V and 7 bases from J, the gap between germline ends came to 13 bases. Germline V gene lookup returns CDR1 DFQATT and CDR2 SNEGSKA (reference sequence). The CDR3 protein is CSASTGTGNSPLHF. Written as DNA, the CDR3 is TGCAGTGCTAGTACCGGGACCGGGAATTCACCCCTCCACTTT.

The chain carries TRBV7-9 and TRBJ1-1; TRBD1 is a possible D gene (6 bases). V was trimmed by 6 bases and J by 5 bases, leaving 13 bases between them. CDR1 and CDR2 from the germline V gene are SEHNR and FQNEAQ (reference sequence). This CDR3 is 13 amino acids long. The CDR3 bases are TGTGCCAGCAGATTCGGGGGGGCGACTGAAGCTTTCTTT. Translated, it gives CASRFGGATEAFF.

A word on this clonotype: A clone one base away is much larger, so this may be a read error. The V call is TRBV6-6, the J call TRBJ1-4, with D uncertain. CDR3 length: 12 residues. CDR1 is MNHNY, CDR2 SVGAGI, per germline (reference sequence). V lost 6 bases and J lost 12, with 14 bases in between. CDR3 sequence (DNA): TGTGCCAGCAGCCGCAGCGGAGAAGAACTGTTTTTT. Protein: CASSRSGEELFF.

This clonotype appeared many times. The chain combines TRBV7-9 with TRBJ1-2; TRBD1 is a possible D gene (6 bases). Germline-derived CDR1 and CDR2 are SEHNR and FQNEAQ (reference sequence). V was trimmed by 7 bases and J by 7 bases, leaving 19 bases between them. This CDR3 is built from 14 residues. CDR3 bases: TGTGCCAGCACGCAGCAGGGGATTGTTTTTGGCTACACCTTC. It yields the protein CASTQQGIVFGYTF.

This clonotype has at least ten counts. This rearrangement joins TRBV25-1 to TRBJ1-4, with TRBD1 matching 7 bases. CDR3 length: 14 amino acids. J gave up 4 bases and V 4 bases, and 3 bases lay outside the gene matches. The germline gives CDR1 MGHDK, CDR2 SYGVNS. The CDR3 is CASSAGTVNEKLFF. The CDR3 DNA is TGTGCCAGCAGTGCCGGGACAGTTAATGAAAAACTGTTTTTT.

This clonotype occurred many times. The V call is TRBV19, the J call TRBJ1-5; a possible D gene is TRBD1 (6 bases). The germline V gene encodes CDR1 LNHDA and CDR2 SQIVND (reference sequence). The CDR3 totals 14 residues. With 5 bases removed from V and 3 bases from J, the gap between germline ends came to 11 bases. Here the CDR3 DNA reads TGTGCCAGTAGTTTGGGGGCTTACAATCAGCCCCAGCATTTT. It yields the protein CASSLGAYNQPQHF.

Ten or more counts support this clonotype. This chain links TRBV7-8 with TRBJ2-7, with D possibly TRBD1 on 6 matching bases. The germline V gene has CDR1 SGHVS and CDR2 FQNEAQ. The V gene lost 4 bases and the J gene lost 3 bases, with 16 bases spanning the gap. The CDR3 totals 15 residues. CDR3 amino acids: CASSSSRDKYYEQYF. The DNA of the CDR3 is TGTGCCAGCAGCTCCAGCCGGGACAAGTACTACGAGCAGTACTTC. The variable domain in full, with the rest retrieved from reference TRBV7-8 and TRBJ2-7, is GAGVSQSPRYKVAKRGQDVALRCDPISGHVSLFWYQQALGQGPEFLTYFQNEAQLDKSGLPSDRFFAERPEGSVSTLKIQRTQQEDSAVYLCASSSSRDKYYEQYFGPGTRLTVT.

The chain is built from TRBV5-1 and TRBJ2-7; tentative D call: TRBD1 (6 bases). The CDR3 totals 15 residues. With 3 bases removed from V and 2 bases from J, the gap between germline ends came to 15 bases. Germline V gene sequence: CDR1 SGHRS, CDR2 YFSETQ. The CDR3 nucleotides are TGCGCCAGCAGCTATGAACAGGGTTTCGCCTACGAGCAGTACTTC. This translates into CASSYEQGFAYEQYF.

This clonotype was observed many times. The chain uses TRBV15 and TRBJ1-1; no definite D call. The germline V and J ends were trimmed by 0 bases and 4 bases, with 6 bases remaining between them. The CDR3 contains 13 residues. CDR1 is LNHNV, CDR2 YYDKDF, per germline (reference sequence). The CDR3 reads CATSRDLSTEAFF. The CDR3 DNA is TGTGCCACCAGCAGAGATCTGAGCACTGAAGCTTTCTTT.

This clonotype was detected a few times. CDR3 coding DNA: TGTGCCAGCAGCTTCGGGGGAAAATTGGCTTTCTTT. Its translation is CASSFGGKLAFF. This sequence joins TRBV5-6 and TRBJ1-1; tentatively, D is TRBD1 (5 bases). The CDR3 runs 12 residues. Germline CDR1 and CDR2: SGHDT and YYEEEE. The V gene lost 2 bases and the J gene lost 11 bases, with 13 bases spanning the gap.

This clonotype was recorded once. The V call is TRBV2, the J call TRBJ1-3, with TRBD1 matching over 10 bases. CDR3 size: 15 residues. Trimming at V came to 1 base and at J to 5 bases, leaving 2 bases not matched to a gene. Germline V gene sequence: CDR1 SNHLY, CDR2 FYNNEI. The CDR3 DNA reads as TGTGCCAGCAGTGAAGGGACAGGGGGAAGAAACACCATATATTTT. Amino acids: CASSEGTGGRNTIYF.

The chain couples TRBV29-1 to TRBJ1-4; D perhaps matches TRBD1 (5 bases). This CDR3 has 15 residues. The V end lost 3 bases, the J end lost 5 bases, and 16 bases lay between the germline ends. Looked up from germline, CDR1 is SQVTM and CDR2 is ANQGSEA. The chain's CDR3 is CSVEWGGTGNEKLFF. CDR3 DNA: TGCAGCGTTGAGTGGGGCGGCACTGGAAATGAAAAACTGTTTTTT.

Points on this clonotype: No conserved phenylalanine or tryptophan ends this CDR3, so it is likely a read error. The chain employs TRBV25-1 and TRBJ2-2; tentatively, D is TRBD1 (6 bases). Germline V CDR1 and CDR2: MGHDK, SYGVNS. Trimming removed 6 bases at V and 3 bases at J, with 11 bases between. This CDR3 spans 14 amino acids. The CDR3 DNA follows: TGTGCCAGCAGCCAAGAGGGGGACACCGGGGAGCTGTTTTCT. It is translated as CASSQEGDTGELFS.

The rearrangement joins TRBV5-1 to TRBJ2-7, with a possible D match to TRBD1 (5 bases). The CDR3 runs 13 residues. Between the trimmed V and J ends, which lost 7 bases and 5 bases, there was a span of 16 bases. Germline CDR1 reads SGHRS; CDR2 reads YFSETQ. For the CDR3, the DNA is TGCGCCAGCTCACCACAAGGGGCACACGAGCAGTACTTC. It translates to CASSPQGAHEQYF.

This clonotype has more than one count but fewer than ten. The genes are TRBV2 and TRBJ1-6, with D unclear. The CDR3 totals 12 residues. CDR1 is SNHLY, CDR2 FYNNEI, per germline. Trimming stripped 4 bases from V and 10 bases from J, with 8 bases between. The CDR3 protein is CASSGIGSPLHF. In DNA form, the CDR3 reads TGTGCCAGCAGTGGGATAGGGTCACCCCTCCACTTT.

On this clonotype: One end of the junction fails to match germline, which may point to a read error. V and J are TRBV7-4 and TRBJ2-3, with TRBD2 identical over 9 bases. The germline gives CDR1 SGHVT, CDR2 SQSDAQ. The CDR3 consists of 14 residues. The chain's CDR3 is CASSSGSRTDTQCF. CDR3 DNA sequence: TGTGCCAGCAGTAGCGGGAGCCGCACAGATACGCAGTGTTTT.

The rearrangement uses TRBV7-9 and TRBJ1-2; maybe TRBD1 (5 bases). From germline, CDR1 is SEHNR and CDR2 FQNEAQ (reference sequence). V lost 6 bases and J 2 bases, leaving 13 bases between the germline ends. The CDR3 is 14 residues long. CDR3 DNA sequence: TGTGCCAGCAGTTGGGGAGGGGACAACTATGGCTACACCTTC. Its translation is CASSWGGDNYGYTF.

This clonotype was counted at least ten times. The chain couples TRBV9 to TRBJ1-6, with TRBD1 matching 9 bases. The germline gives CDR1 SGDLS, CDR2 YYNGEE. V dropped 0 bases and J dropped 9; count of bases not matched to a gene: 4. There are 15 residues in the CDR3. The CDR3 sequence is CASSVAPDRGSPLHF. The CDR3 DNA sequence: TGTGCCAGCAGCGTAGCCCCGGACAGGGGTTCACCCCTCCACTTT.

This clonotype has at least ten counts. The chain carries TRBV7-9 and TRBJ1-1; the D is unclear. Germline values: CDR1 SEHNR, CDR2 FQNEAQ (reference sequence). V lost 0 bases and J lost 8, with 7 bases in between. The CDR3 contains 12 residues. CDR3 residues: CASSLASKEAFF. For the CDR3, the DNA is TGTGCCAGCAGCTTAGCATCTAAAGAAGCTTTCTTT.

This clonotype was seen repeatedly, ten times or more. This chain joins TRBV7-9 and TRBJ2-7, with D uncertain. Per germline, CDR1 SEHNR and CDR2 FQNEAQ (reference sequence). CDR3 length equals 13 residues. Trimming took off 1 base at V and 3 bases at J, with 7 bases between the two ends. The CDR3 loop is CASSLEEDYEQYF. The CDR3 coding sequence is TGTGCCAGCAGCTTAGAAGAGGACTACGAGCAGTACTTC.

The chain is built from TRBV6-6 and TRBJ1-5, with D possibly being TRBD1 (6 bases). CDR1 and CDR2 (germline): MNHNY, SVGAGI (reference sequence). This CDR3 region has 12 residues. Trimming removed 6 bases at V and 6 bases at J, with 9 bases between. The CDR3 loop is CASRKGGQPQHF. DNA of the CDR3: TGTGCCAGCAGGAAAGGGGGTCAGCCCCAGCATTTT.

This clonotype came up many times. The chain has TRBV15 and TRBJ2-7; tentative D call: TRBD2 (6 bases). Germline CDR1 is LNHNV and CDR2 is YYDKDF (reference sequence). V dropped 5 bases and J dropped 4 bases, with 18 bases sitting between them. The CDR3 totals 15 residues. The CDR3 nucleotides read TGTGCCACCAGCCCCGGGGGAGTCTTATCTTACGAGCAGTACTTC. Translated: CATSPGGVLSYEQYF.

This clonotype has only a few counts. The gene calls are TRBV20-1 and TRBJ2-7; tentatively, D is TRBD2 (6 bases). Germline CDR1 DFQATT, CDR2 SNEGSKA (reference sequence). This CDR3 region has 15 residues. The ends were cut back, 6 bases at V and 0 bases at J, with 18 bases in the middle. In DNA, the CDR3 is TGCAGTGCCGCTCGTCCGGGAGCCATCTCCTACGAGCAGTACTTC. It codes for CSAARPGAISYEQYF.

This clonotype was counted ten times or more. V usage is TRBV29-1 and J usage is TRBJ1-4; 8 nucleotides line up with TRBD1. Germline V gene lookup returns CDR1 SQVTM and CDR2 ANQGSEA. The CDR3 totals 13 residues. Trimming removed 7 bases from V and 7 bases from J; junction bases left unmatched: 8. The CDR3 region has the DNA TGCAGCGCTCGGACAGGGCCGATTGAAAAACTGTTTTTT. Translated: CSARTGPIEKLFF.

V and J are TRBV10-2 and TRBJ2-5, with D perhaps matching TRBD1 or TRBD2 (5 bases each). The germline CDR1 and CDR2 sequences are WSHSY and SAAADI. Between the trimmed V and J ends, which lost 3 bases and 2 bases, there was a span of 16 bases. There are 16 residues in the CDR3. CDR3 sequence: CASSDSMRGGQETQYF. CDR3 sequence (DNA): TGCGCCAGCAGTGACTCGATGAGGGGCGGACAAGAGACCCAGTACTTC.